This T cell receptor beta chain derives from a study of blood T cell repertoires in COVID-19. Study information: COVID-19 samples collected from the United States, Italy and Spain covered acute and convalescent phases.

Germline values: CDR1 SGHTA, CDR2 FQGNSA. CDR3 length equals 13 residues. V lost 5 bases, J lost 0 bases, and 5 bases lay in between. TCRdb keeps only in-frame clones here, not all; method: immunoSEQ multiplex PCR. The sample yields some 56,000 clones, 70% to 85% seen once. This clone was picked up one time. Source material: peripheral blood. This chain connects TRBV7-2 to TRBJ1-5; unclear D gene. The clonotype comes from a man older than 75 with COVID-19, enrolled during active disease. The CDR3 DNA follows: TGTGCCAGCAGCGCCTATAGCAATCAGCCCCAGCATTTT. Protein product: CASSAYSNQPQHF.